The 9 T cell receptor beta chains below come from one sample, sequenced in a study of cytomegalovirus exposure and HLA in healthy donors. Libraries were prepared by immunoSEQ multiplex PCR; TCRdb keeps only in-frame clonotypes and omits some of them. Of under 150,000 clones detected, 70% to 90% appear once; the ten largest clones hold 1.5% to 2%. Sequenced sample: PBMCs. The receptors come from a woman in her late teens or twenties in good health and CMV-seronegative.

A few counts support this clone. J is TRBJ2-1 and V is TRBV6-6; TRBD2 matches at 7 bases. CDR3 size: 16 residues. J was trimmed by 2 bases and V by 0 bases; bases with no gene match: 4. Per germline, CDR1 MNHNY and CDR2 SVGAGI (reference sequence). The CDR3 spells CASSYSGREPYNEQFF. In DNA, the CDR3 is TGTGCCAGCAGTTACTCAGGGCGGGAGCCCTACAATGAGCAGTTCTTC.

The chain carries TRBV7-2 and TRBJ2-1; TRBD2 might be the D (6 bases). CDR1 SGHTA and CDR2 FQGNSA come from the germline V gene. CDR3 length: 15 amino acids. Trimming removed 1 base from V and 1 base from J, with 8 bases in between. CDR3 in amino acids: CASSLGGLSYNEQFF. The CDR3 bases are TGTGCCAGCAGCTTAGGAGGACTATCCTACAATGAGCAGTTCTTC.

The gene calls are TRBV7-3 and TRBJ1-1; D uncertain. V dropped 1 base and J dropped 8 bases, with 17 bases sitting between them. The CDR3 is 15 amino acids. Germline CDR1 reads SGHTA; CDR2 reads FQGTGA. Here the CDR3 reads CASSLMQVGSVEAFF. The CDR3 DNA follows: TGTGCCAGCAGCTTAATGCAGGTGGGGAGTGTAGAAGCTTTCTTT.

The chain's CDR3 is CASSWVPETGELFF. CDR3 in DNA: TGTGCCAGCAGCTGGGTGCCGGAGACCGGGGAGCTGTTTTTT. The gene calls are TRBV7-8 and TRBJ2-2; D is unclear. V was cut by 4 bases and J by 5 bases, with 11 bases left in between. The CDR3 totals 14 residues. Germline loops: CDR1 SGHVS, CDR2 FQNEAQ.

CDR3 loop: CASSYGFTGELFF. The CDR3 nucleotides are TGTGCCAGCAGTTACGGCTTCACCGGGGAGCTGTTTTTT. This chain uses TRBV6-6 with TRBJ2-2; D gene uncertain. This CDR3 contains 13 residues. With 2 bases removed from V and 4 bases from J, the gap between germline ends came to 5 bases. The germline gives CDR1 MNHNY, CDR2 SVGAGI (reference sequence).

The gene calls are TRBV2 and TRBJ1-1; D is perhaps TRBD1 (5 bases). CDR1 SNHLY and CDR2 FYNNEI come from the germline V gene. CDR3 length: 15 residues. Between the trimmed V and J ends, which lost 1 base and 4 bases, there was a span of 13 bases. Here the CDR3 DNA reads TGTGCCAGCAGTGAAGGGAGGGCCGGGGGCACTGAAGCTTTCTTT. Protein sequence: CASSEGRAGGTEAFF. The whole variable domain, filled in from reference TRBV2 and TRBJ1-1, reads EPEVTQTPSHQVTQMGQEVILRCVPISNHLYFYWYRQILGQKVEFLVSFYNNEISEKSEIFDDQFSVERPDGSNFTLKIRSTKLEDSAMYFCASSEGRAGGTEAFFGQGTRLTVV.

The chain joins TRBV19 to TRBJ1-5, with D possibly being TRBD1 (6 bases). CDR3 length equals 15 residues. CDR1 is LNHDA, CDR2 SQIVND, per germline (reference sequence). V gave up 2 bases and J gave up 4 bases, with 12 bases separating them. CDR3 amino acids: CASSIIRDINQPQHF. CDR3 bases: TGTGCCAGTAGTATAATCCGGGACATTAATCAGCCCCAGCATTTT.

This clone appeared once. This rearrangement joins TRBV6-5 to TRBJ1-1; 9 bases map to TRBD1. This CDR3 comprises 14 residues. Germline-derived CDR1 and CDR2 are MNHEY and SVGAGI. J lost 3 bases, V lost 5 bases, and 4 bases had no gene match. The CDR3 loop reads CASSAYRGHTEAFF. Written as DNA, the CDR3 is TGTGCCAGCAGTGCCTACAGGGGGCACACTGAAGCTTTCTTT.

The chain recombines TRBV30 with TRBJ1-6, with a possible D match to TRBD1 (5 bases). Trimming shortened V by 3 bases and J by 5 bases, and 11 bases separated the two germline ends. Germline CDR1 reads GTSNPN; CDR2 reads SVGIG (reference sequence). This CDR3 is 14 amino acids long. CDR3 region: CAWRGQLDNSPLHF. The CDR3 DNA reads as TGTGCCTGGAGGGGGCAATTAGATAATTCACCCCTCCACTTT.